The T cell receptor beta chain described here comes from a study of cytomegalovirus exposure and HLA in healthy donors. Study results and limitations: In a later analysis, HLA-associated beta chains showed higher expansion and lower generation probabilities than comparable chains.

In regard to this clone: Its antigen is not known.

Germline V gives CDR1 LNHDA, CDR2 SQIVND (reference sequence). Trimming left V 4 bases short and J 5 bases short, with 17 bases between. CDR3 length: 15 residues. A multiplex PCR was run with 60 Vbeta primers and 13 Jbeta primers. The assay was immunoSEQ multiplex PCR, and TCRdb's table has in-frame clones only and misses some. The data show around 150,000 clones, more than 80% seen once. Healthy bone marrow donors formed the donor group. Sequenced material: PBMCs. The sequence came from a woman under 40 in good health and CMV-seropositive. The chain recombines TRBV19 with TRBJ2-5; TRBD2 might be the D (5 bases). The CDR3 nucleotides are TGTGCCAGTAGTAAACGCGTACTAGTTAGGGAGACCCAGTACTTC. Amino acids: CASSKRVLVRETQYF.